This TCR beta chain was identified during a study of T cells in Graves' hyperthyroidism and ophthalmopathy. It was RNA transcripts that yielded the amplified TCR beta CDR3 regions. The HTBI set primed first-round TCR CDR3 RT-PCR. Using its own MiXCR run on the multiplex PCR reads, TCRdb lists one record per CDR3 protein. Altogether about 590,000 distinct CDR3 sequences are present, 14% being singletons, with the ten largest covering over 6%. The CDR3 loop spans 19 amino acids. Trimming cost V 3 bases and J 2 bases, with 20 bases left between them. The V gene's germline CDR1 is SGHVS and CDR2 FQNEAQ. The receptor was isolated from a woman between 18 and 29 years old with Graves' ophthalmopathy. The rearrangement joins TRBV7-8 to TRBJ1-6; a possible D gene is TRBD1 (5 bases). Specimen: blood. CDR3 DNA: TGTGCCAGCAGCTTGCGTTGGTGGGGGGGTTACACCTATAATTCACCCCTCCACTTT. Translated, it gives CASSLRWWGGYTYNSPLHF. Supplemented by reference TRBV7-8 and TRBJ1-6, the full variable domain reads GAGVSQSPRYKVAKRGQDVALRCDPISGHVSLFWYQQALGQGPEFLTYFQNEAQLDKSGLPSDRFFAERPEGSVSTLKIQRTQQEDSAVYLCASSLRWWGGYTYNSPLHFGNGTRLTVT.